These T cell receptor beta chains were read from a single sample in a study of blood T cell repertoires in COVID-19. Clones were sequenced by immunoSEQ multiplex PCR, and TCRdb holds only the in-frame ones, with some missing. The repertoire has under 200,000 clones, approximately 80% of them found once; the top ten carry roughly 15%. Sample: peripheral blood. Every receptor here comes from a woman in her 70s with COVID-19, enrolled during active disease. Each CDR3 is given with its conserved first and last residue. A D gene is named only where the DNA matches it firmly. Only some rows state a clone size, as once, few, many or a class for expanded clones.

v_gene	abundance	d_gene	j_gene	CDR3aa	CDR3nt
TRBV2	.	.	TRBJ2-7	CASSLQRAHEQYF	TGTGCCAGCAGTCTGCAGAGGGCCCACGAGCAGTACTTC
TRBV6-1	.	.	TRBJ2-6	CASSEYPSSPTGGANVLTF	TGTGCCAGCAGTGAATATCCATCATCCCCTACGGGGGGGGCCAACGTCCTGACTTTC
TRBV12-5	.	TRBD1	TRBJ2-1	CASGPGTGAYNEQFF	TGTGCTAGTGGTCCCGGGACAGGGGCCTACAATGAGCAGTTCTTC
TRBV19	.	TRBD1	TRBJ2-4	CASSLRQGDIQYF	TGTGCCAGTAGCCTACGACAGGGAGACATTCAGTACTTC
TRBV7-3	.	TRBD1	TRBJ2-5	CASSPQGLLQETQYF	TGTGCCAGCAGCCCACAGGGGCTCCTCCAAGAGACCCAGTACTTC
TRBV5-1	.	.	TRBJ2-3	CASRAGVTDTQYF	TGCGCCAGCAGAGCCGGGGTCACAGATACGCAGTATTTT
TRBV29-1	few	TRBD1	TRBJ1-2	CSVSDRGGYTF	TGCAGCGTCTCTGACAGGGGCGGCTACACCTTC
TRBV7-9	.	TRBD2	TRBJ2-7	CASSHLVGAGVEYEQYF	TGTGCCAGCAGCCACCTCGTTGGGGCGGGAGTAGAATACGAGCAGTACTTC
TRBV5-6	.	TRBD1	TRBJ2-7	CASSPQGAGPYEQYF	TGTGCCAGCAGCCCTCAGGGGGCTGGGCCATACGAGCAGTACTTC
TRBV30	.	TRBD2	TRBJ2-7	CAWSGLGLETYEQYF	TGTGCCTGGAGTGGCCTAGGACTAGAAACCTACGAGCAGTACTTC
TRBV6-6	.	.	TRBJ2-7	CASRSARLVNEQYF	TGTGCCAGCAGAAGCGCAAGACTAGTAAACGAGCAGTACTTC
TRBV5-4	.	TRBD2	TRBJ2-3	CASSIGLAGGGDTQYF	TGTGCCAGCAGCATCGGACTAGCGGGAGGGGGTGATACGCAGTATTTT